These 19 T cell receptor beta chains were all obtained from the same sample, sequenced in a study of shared clonotypes between healthy human individuals. The protocol was immunoSEQ multiplex PCR, while the TCRdb copy is restricted to in-frame clones and leaves out a portion. The table records some 1.5 million clones, roughly 98% of them present only once. The sequencing sample was made of naive CD4+ T cells sorted from blood. The subset: CD45RA+ positively selected. The receptors were sampled from a man under 40 in good health.

DNA of the CDR3: TGTGCCAGTAGTATGACGGTGGCCTATGGCTACACCTTC. This codes for CASSMTVAYGYTF. The V call is TRBV19, the J call TRBJ1-2; D is unresolved. V lost 3 bases and J lost 4, with 9 bases in between. CDR1 and CDR2 from the germline V gene are LNHDA and SQIVND (reference sequence). CDR3 length equals 13 residues.

The rearrangement uses TRBV2 and TRBJ2-3; D may be TRBD1 or TRBD2 (5 bases each). CDR1 is SNHLY, CDR2 FYNNEI, per germline. V lost 6 bases and J 3 bases, leaving 13 bases between the germline ends. The CDR3 has 14 residues. The DNA for the CDR3 is TGTGCCAGCAGCCCTACGTGGGGGACAGATACGCAGTATTTT. Encoded protein: CASSPTWGTDTQYF.

A single count supports this clone. The chain is built from TRBV10-3 and TRBJ1-5, with D unclear. This CDR3 contains 14 residues. Trimming shortened V by 2 bases and J by 4 bases, and 9 bases separated the two germline ends. The germline gives CDR1 ENHRY, CDR2 SYGVKD. This CDR3 reads CAISEEGRNQPQHF. In nucleotides, the CDR3 is TGTGCCATCAGTGAGGAGGGTCGTAATCAGCCCCAGCATTTT.

The chain combines TRBV28 with TRBJ1-2; 8 bases are a match to TRBD1. This CDR3 is 15 amino acids long. J lost 5 bases, V lost 4 bases, and 9 bases had no gene match. In germline, CDR1 is MDHEN, CDR2 SYDVKM. CDR3 sequence reads: CASSSLAGGRYGYTF. DNA of the CDR3: TGTGCCAGCAGTTCTTTGGCAGGGGGCCGGTATGGCTACACCTTC.

The chain carries TRBV10-1 and TRBJ2-3, with 10 bases aligning to TRBD1. V was pared by 3 bases and J by 5 bases, with 11 bases of the junction left unmatched. This CDR3 spans 17 amino acids. In germline, CDR1 is WNHNN, CDR2 SYGVQD (reference sequence). CDR3 sequence reads: CASSDRQGARLGDTQYF. CDR3 nucleotides: TGCGCCAGCAGTGATCGACAGGGGGCGAGGCTGGGAGATACGCAGTATTTT.

The chain employs TRBV15 and TRBJ2-3; D is unresolved. V was pared by 0 bases and J by 6 bases, with 10 bases between. The CDR3 has 14 amino acids. In germline, CDR1 is LNHNV, CDR2 YYDKDF (reference sequence). CDR3 residues: CATSRDSGLDTQYF. The CDR3 DNA sequence: TGTGCCACCAGCAGAGATTCGGGTTTGGATACGCAGTATTTT. The complete variable domain, with remaining parts taken from reference TRBV15 and TRBJ2-3, reads DAMVIQNPRYQVTQFGKPVTLSCSQTLNHNVMYWYQQKSSQAPKLLFHYYDKDFNNEADTPDNFQSRRPNTSFCFLDIRSPGLGDTAMYLCATSRDSGLDTQYFGPGTRLTVL.

The genes are TRBV7-3 and TRBJ2-2, with D uncertain. Between the trimmed V and J ends, which lost 0 bases and 0 bases, there was a span of 14 bases. Germline CDR1 SGHTA, CDR2 FQGTGA. The CDR3 extends over 18 amino acids. In DNA, the CDR3 is TGTGCCAGCAGCTTAACCCTAACGCAAGGAGCGAACACCGGGGAGCTGTTTTTT. Its protein is CASSLTLTQGANTGELFF.

This clone was seen only once. The rearrangement joins TRBV29-1 to TRBJ1-2, with no clear D. V was trimmed by 4 bases and J by 4 bases, leaving 16 bases between them. From germline, CDR1 is SQVTM and CDR2 ANQGSEA. This CDR3 has 14 amino acids. DNA for the CDR3: TGCAGCGTTGGAACCGGACTCAGCCCCTATGGCTACACCTTC. Amino acid sequence: CSVGTGLSPYGYTF.

The CDR3 DNA follows: TGTGCCAGCAGTTTTTCCATCAGGAGGGATAACTATGGCTACACCTTC. Translated, it gives CASSFSIRRDNYGYTF. The chain recombines TRBV27 with TRBJ1-2, with unresolved D. Trimming cost V 3 bases and J 1 base, with 15 bases left between them. Germline values: CDR1 MNHEY, CDR2 SMNVEV (reference sequence). The CDR3 has 16 amino acids.

The rearrangement links TRBV15 to TRBJ2-7; D uncertain. The germline V and J ends were trimmed by 0 bases and 6 bases, with 6 bases remaining between them. Germline V gene sequence: CDR1 LNHNV, CDR2 YYDKDF (reference sequence). There are 12 residues in the CDR3. The CDR3 spells CATSRDPGEQYF. For the CDR3, the DNA is TGTGCCACCAGCAGAGATCCCGGCGAGCAGTACTTC.

This chain links TRBV19 with TRBJ2-1; 7 nucleotides align to TRBD1. Germline CDR1 LNHDA, CDR2 SQIVND (reference sequence). The CDR3 has 15 residues. V lost 7 bases and J lost 9; bases outside the gene matches: 15. DNA of the CDR3: TGTGCCAGTAAGGGGGCCGCAGCAGGGGGTAGTGAGCAGTTCTTC. Its translation: CASKGAAAGGSEQFF.

The V gene is TRBV28, the J gene TRBJ2-3, with D uncertain. The CDR3 runs 11 residues. V was cut by 5 bases and J by 2 bases, with 2 bases left in between. Germline CDR1 is MDHEN and CDR2 is SYDVKM. CDR3 coding DNA: TGTGCCAGCAGTCCCACAGATACGCAGTATTTT. Translation: CASSPTDTQYF.

The chain recombines TRBV14 with TRBJ2-5; 7 positions agree with TRBD1. V dropped 4 bases and J dropped 3; count of bases not matched to a gene: 8. Germline assignment: CDR1 SGHDN and CDR2 FVKESK. CDR3 length: 15 residues. CDR3 protein: CASSPRQGLEETQYF. The CDR3 DNA reads TGTGCCAGCAGCCCTCGACAGGGTCTAGAAGAGACCCAGTACTTC.

The chain employs TRBV25-1 and TRBJ2-7; D tentatively fits TRBD1 or TRBD2 (5 bases each). V was trimmed by 3 bases and J by 3 bases, leaving 9 bases between them. The V gene's germline CDR1 is MGHDK and CDR2 SYGVNS. This CDR3 has 13 residues. CDR3 DNA: TGTGCCAGCAGTGACGGGGCCAGCTACGAGCAGTACTTC. Translation gives CASSDGASYEQYF.

The genes are TRBV14 and TRBJ2-3; no firm D call. Trimming cost V 4 bases and J 8 bases, with 25 bases left between them. Germline assignment: CDR1 SGHDN and CDR2 FVKESK. The CDR3 runs 17 residues. The CDR3 sequence is CASSLYRASGSISTQYF. The DNA of the CDR3 is TGTGCCAGCAGCCTATACCGGGCCTCGGGCTCGATTAGTACGCAGTATTTT.

This chain joins TRBV4-2 and TRBJ2-7; 8 bases line up with TRBD2. This CDR3 has 15 residues. V dropped 3 bases and J dropped 4; count of bases not matched to a gene: 8. Germline CDR1 LGHNA, CDR2 YNFKEQ. CDR3 protein: CASSHQAGEGYEQYF. The DNA of the CDR3 is TGTGCCAGCAGCCACCAAGCGGGAGAGGGGTACGAGCAGTACTTC.

The V call is TRBV28, the J call TRBJ2-5; TRBD1 or TRBD2 may be the D gene (5 bases each). Germline V gives CDR1 MDHEN, CDR2 SYDVKM. CDR3 length: 15 amino acids. V lost 3 bases, J lost 4 bases, and 15 bases lay in between. The CDR3 DNA reads as TGTGCCAGCAGTTTTTCTCGAGGGGCAAGAGAGACCCAGTACTTC. Encoded protein: CASSFSRGARETQYF.

On this clone: Other DNA sequences in the sample encode the same CDR3. The genes are TRBV9 and TRBJ2-1; no definite D call. The germline V and J ends were trimmed by 0 bases and 6 bases, with 7 bases remaining between them. This CDR3 is built from 13 residues. Germline V gene lookup returns CDR1 SGDLS and CDR2 YYNGEE. CDR3 region: CASSVGGVNEQFF. CDR3 sequence (DNA): TGTGCCAGCAGCGTAGGCGGAGTCAATGAGCAGTTCTTC. The full variable domain, its missing parts supplied by reference TRBV9 and TRBJ2-1, is DSGVTQTPKHLITATGQRVTLRCSPRSGDLSVYWYQQSLDQGLQFLIQYYNGEERAKGNILERFSAQQFPDLHSELNLSSLELGDSALYFCASSVGGVNEQFFGPGTRLTVL.

The chain employs TRBV9 and TRBJ2-1; D unclear. Germline CDR1 reads SGDLS; CDR2 reads YYNGEE. The CDR3 totals 14 residues. Trimming shortened V by 4 bases and J by 9 bases, and 17 bases separated the two germline ends. The CDR3 reads CASSLLESVSEQFF. CDR3 in DNA: TGTGCCAGCAGCCTCTTAGAGTCGGTATCTGAGCAGTTCTTC.